The rows below give T cell receptor beta chains drawn from one sample of a study of blood T cells in healthy people across ages. TCRdb processed the 5' RACE reads anew with MiXCR; each CDR3 protein has one entry. The sample lists 650,000 to 1,000,000 distinct CDR3 sequences, 35% to 40% occurring once. Input material: blood. Source of these receptors: a man in his late teens or twenties in good health. Both conserved end residues are part of each CDR3. The D gene is left open where the match is weak. Expanded clones get a size class; other rows say once, few or many, or leave the size out.

J gene | clone size | V gene | D gene | CDR3 protein | CDR3 DNA
TRBJ1-2 | many | TRBV9 | TRBD1 | CASSVGTGNYGYTF | TGTGCCAGCAGCGTTGGGACAGGGAACTATGGCTACACCTTC
TRBJ2-1 | NA | TRBV4-2 | NA | CASSQDPGASSYNEQFF | TGTGCCAGCAGCCAAGATCCAGGGGCTAGCTCCTACAATGAGCAGTTCTTC
TRBJ1-2 | NA | TRBV27 | NA | CASSLEQEGWSYGHTF | TGTGCCAGCAGTTTGGAGCAAGAGGGCTGGAGCTATGGCCACACCTTC
TRBJ2-2 | NA | TRBV6-5 | TRBD1 | CASRGDSNTGELFF | TGTGCCAGCAGAGGGGACAGCAACACCGGGGAGCTGTTTTTT
TRBJ1-4 | few | TRBV12-3/TRBV12-4 | TRBD1 | CASSPIGTGAREKLFF | TGTGCCAGCAGTCCCATCGGGACAGGGGCGCGGGAAAAACTGTTTTTT
TRBJ2-7 | NA | TRBV5-1 | TRBD1 | CASSLADRGSDEQYF | TGCGCCAGCAGCTTGGCAGACAGGGGAAGCGACGAGCAGTACTTC
TRBJ1-5 | NA | TRBV12-3/TRBV12-4 | TRBD1 | CASSLTPGGIQPQHF | TGTGCCAGCAGTTTAACCCCAGGGGGCATTCAGCCCCAGCATTTT
TRBJ2-1 | NA | TRBV5-5 | NA | CASSLGGQGGGGEQFF | TGTGCCAGCAGCCTTGGGGGCCAGGGTGGGGGCGGTGAGCAGTTCTTC
TRBJ1-1 | few | TRBV18 | NA | CASLETRGTEAFF | TGTGCCAGTCTAGAAACCAGGGGAACTGAAGCTTTCTTT
TRBJ2-3 | NA | TRBV5-1 | TRBD2 | CASSFGASGGSTDTQYF | TGCGCCAGCAGCTTCGGGGCTAGCGGGGGGTCCACAGATACGCAGTATTTT
TRBJ1-5 | NA | TRBV20-1 | TRBD1 | CSARDGQAHQPQHF | TGCAGTGCTAGGGATGGACAGGCGCATCAGCCCCAGCATTTT
TRBJ2-5 | NA | TRBV4-1 | NA | CASSQGSGGGDNEQYF | TGCGCCAGCAGCCAAGGGTCAGGGGGAGGTGACAATGAGCAGTACTTC
TRBJ1-2 | few | TRBV4-1 | TRBD1 | CASRGIGQGEWGYTF | TGCGCCAGCAGAGGGATCGGACAGGGGGAGTGGGGCTACACCTTC
TRBJ1-1 | NA | TRBV9 | NA | CASSVVGAEGTEAFF | TGTGCCAGCAGCGTAGTAGGGGCGGAGGGTACTGAAGCTTTCTTT
TRBJ1-5 | few | TRBV6-2/TRBV6-3 | TRBD1 | CASSSNWPSTGRVQPQHF | TGTGCCAGCAGTTCAAACTGGCCTTCGACAGGGAGGGTTCAGCCCCAGCATTTT
TRBJ2-5 | NA | TRBV2 | NA | CASSPNRGIETQYF | TGTGCCAGCAGTCCTAATCGGGGTATCGAGACCCAGTACTTC
TRBJ2-6 | many | TRBV20-1 | NA | CSRGGGANVLTF | TGCAGTCGCGGCGGAGGGGCCAACGTCCTGACTTTC
TRBJ2-5 | many | TRBV6-2/TRBV6-3 | NA | CASSSGTARRKTQYF | TGTGCCAGCAGCTCCGGGACTGCCCGTCGAAAGACCCAGTACTTC
TRBJ1-2 | many | TRBV18 | TRBD1 | CASQPRQGPPGYTF | TGTGCCAGCCAACCCCGACAGGGCCCACCTGGCTACACCTTC
TRBJ2-1 | NA | TRBV6-6 | TRBD2 | CASSYTGSGGVNEQFF | TGTGCCAGCAGTTACACCGGTTCGGGGGGGGTAAATGAGCAGTTCTTC
TRBJ2-1 | NA | TRBV7-2 | NA | CASSFRSVTSVSYNEQFF | TGTGCCAGCAGCTTCCGGTCAGTGACCTCAGTCTCCTACAATGAGCAGTTCTTC
TRBJ1-5 | few | TRBV12-3/TRBV12-4 | TRBD1 | CACSHGQGRDQPQHF | TGTGCCTGCAGCCACGGACAGGGAAGAGATCAGCCCCAGCATTTT
TRBJ2-7 | few | TRBV6-2/TRBV6-3 | NA | CASSRRGHYEQYF | TGTGCCAGCAGTAGGCGGGGGCACTACGAGCAGTACTTC
TRBJ1-6 | few | TRBV15 | TRBD1 | CATSRDRGRGDSPLHF | TGTGCCACCAGCAGAGACAGGGGGAGAGGTGATTCACCCCTCCACTTT
TRBJ2-7 | few | TRBV6-5 | NA | CASSPSVGFYEQYF | TGTGCCAGCAGCCCGTCGGTAGGGTTTTACGAGCAGTACTTC
TRBJ2-5 | NA | TRBV12-3/TRBV12-4 | TRBD2 | CAISRGGGETQYF | TGTGCCATTTCCCGGGGGGGAGGGGAGACCCAGTACTTC
TRBJ1-4 | few | TRBV2 | TRBD1 | CASSPGTGGLSEKLFF | TGTGCCAGCAGTCCCGGGACAGGGGGTTTAAGTGAAAAACTGTTTTTT
TRBJ2-1 | few | TRBV3-1 | TRBD1 | CASSYGQGRTLNEQFF | TGTGCCAGCAGCTATGGACAGGGGCGCACACTCAATGAGCAGTTCTTC
TRBJ2-4 | many | TRBV5-5 | NA | CASSLDPGRGDIQYF | TGTGCCAGCTCACTGGACCCCGGCAGGGGAGACATTCAGTACTTC
TRBJ2-3 | NA | TRBV10-3 | TRBD2 | CAISEWTSGTDTQYF | TGTGCCATCAGTGAGTGGACTAGCGGCACAGATACGCAGTATTTT
TRBJ2-7 | NA | TRBV12-3/TRBV12-4 | TRBD1 | CASSFTGQGLYEQYF | TGTGCCAGCAGTTTTACAGGACAGGGCCTTTACGAGCAGTACTTC
TRBJ2-7 | few | TRBV25-1 | NA | CASSVLGGEQYF | TGTGCCAGCAGTGTCTTAGGGGGCGAGCAGTACTTC
TRBJ2-4 | few | TRBV10-3 | NA | CAISESFVGTLAKNIQYF | TGTGCCATCAGTGAGTCGTTTGTGGGGACTTTAGCCAAAAACATTCAGTACTTC
TRBJ2-5 | NA | TRBV20-1 | NA | CSASGRALRGTQYF | TGCAGTGCTAGCGGCAGAGCGTTGAGGGGGACCCAGTACTTC
TRBJ1-1 | NA | TRBV12-3/TRBV12-4 | NA | CASSFGGFGQLNTEAFF | TGTGCCAGCAGTTTCGGGGGCTTCGGACAGCTGAACACTGAAGCTTTCTTT
TRBJ2-1 | many | TRBV4-3 | TRBD2 | CASSATSGSYNEQFF | TGCGCCAGCAGCGCGACTAGCGGCTCCTACAATGAGCAGTTCTTC
TRBJ2-1 | NA | TRBV28 | TRBD2 | CASSPPGLAAIEQFF | TGTGCCAGCAGTCCTCCGGGACTAGCAGCGATTGAGCAGTTCTTC
TRBJ2-5 | NA | TRBV6-1 | TRBD1 | CASTALERGRGETQYF | TGTGCCAGCACCGCTCTTGAGAGGGGGCGAGGAGAGACCCAGTACTTC
TRBJ1-2 | many | TRBV24-1 | NA | CATSDSYGYTF | TGTGCCACCAGTGATTCGTATGGCTACACCTTC
TRBJ2-7 | many | TRBV27 | NA | CASSLRTGVEQYF | TGTGCCAGCAGTTTAAGGACGGGGGTAGAGCAGTACTTC
TRBJ2-3 | few | TRBV20-1 | TRBD2 | CSAKGLAYTDTQYF | TGCAGTGCGAAGGGACTAGCTTACACAGATACGCAGTATTTT
TRBJ1-1 | NA | TRBV14 | NA | CASSQRGGAKPEAFF | TGTGCCAGCAGCCAGAGGGGGGGCGCTAAGCCTGAAGCTTTCTTT
TRBJ2-3 | many | TRBV12-3/TRBV12-4 | TRBD2 | CASSFTSGGDTQYF | TGTGCCAGCAGTTTTACTAGCGGGGGGGATACGCAGTATTTT
TRBJ2-1 | NA | TRBV11-3 | TRBD1 | CASSAADRGRVNEQFF | TGTGCCAGCAGCGCAGCGGACAGGGGGCGCGTAAATGAGCAGTTCTTC
TRBJ2-5 | many | TRBV10-3 | TRBD1 | CAISGHRDREETQYF | TGTGCCATCAGTGGCCACAGGGACAGGGAAGAGACCCAGTACTTC
TRBJ2-3 | few | TRBV12-3/TRBV12-4 | TRBD1 | CASSLEGGHATDTQYF | TGTGCCAGCAGTTTAGAAGGGGGCCACGCCACAGATACGCAGTATTTT
TRBJ1-2 | NA | TRBV3-1 | NA | CASSETILDGRGYTF | TGTGCCAGCAGCGAGACAATATTGGACGGCCGGGGCTACACCTTC
TRBJ2-1 | NA | TRBV28 | TRBD1 | CASRSTGGPYNEQFF | TGTGCCAGCAGATCGACAGGGGGGCCCTACAATGAGCAGTTCTTC
TRBJ2-2 | NA | TRBV7-2 | NA | CASSPRNKAGELFF | TGTGCCAGCAGCCCCAGGAACAAGGCCGGGGAGCTGTTTTTT
TRBJ2-5 | few | TRBV9 | NA | CASSPDWNEQYF | TGTGCCAGCAGCCCCGACTGGAATGAGCAGTACTTC
TRBJ2-7 | NA | TRBV28 | NA | CASSSGFSRDEQYF | TGTGCCAGCAGTTCCGGATTTTCTAGGGATGAGCAGTACTTC
TRBJ1-1 | few | TRBV20-1 | NA | CSAQQENTEAFF | TGCAGTGCCCAACAGGAGAACACTGAAGCTTTCTTT
TRBJ1-6 | many | TRBV14 | NA | CASSQDDWTRPWNSPLHF | TGTGCCAGCAGCCAAGATGACTGGACCAGACCTTGGAATTCACCCCTCCACTTT
TRBJ1-2 | NA | TRBV7-2 | NA | CASSLDGLGAYGYTF | TGTGCCAGCAGCTTAGACGGGCTAGGGGCCTATGGCTACACCTTC
TRBJ2-7 | NA | TRBV20-1 | TRBD2 | CSARDDVTSGAFSYEQYF | TGCAGTGCTAGAGATGACGTTACTAGCGGGGCCTTCTCCTACGAGCAGTACTTC
TRBJ2-2 | few | TRBV7-2 | TRBD2 | CASSWSGGLNTGELFF | TGTGCCAGCAGCTGGAGCGGGGGATTAAACACCGGGGAGCTGTTTTTT
TRBJ1-2 | few | TRBV4-2 | NA | CASSQTRDKNDNGYTF | TGTGCCAGCAGCCAAACCCGGGACAAAAACGATAATGGCTACACCTTC
TRBJ2-7 | NA | TRBV11-1 | NA | CASSLQDGGGSQYF | TGTGCCAGCAGCCTCCAGGACGGTGGGGGGAGCCAGTACTTC
TRBJ1-3 | NA | TRBV12-3/TRBV12-4 | TRBD1 | CASRPTGYTIYF | TGTGCCAGCAGACCGACAGGGTACACCATATATTTT
TRBJ1-5 | few | TRBV4-1 | TRBD1 | CASSQAGTGVYQPQHF | TGCGCCAGCAGCCAAGCAGGGACAGGGGTATATCAGCCCCAGCATTTT